This entry lists 27 T cell receptor beta chains sequenced from one sample in a study of blood T cell repertoires in COVID-19. Here immunoSEQ multiplex PCR was the method, and the copy in TCRdb shows in-frame clones only, minus some. The data hold under 150,000 clones, with roughly 80% observed a single time. The sequenced sample consisted of peripheral blood. These receptors were collected from a human donor in a cohort sampled during active COVID-19.

The rearrangement links TRBV7-9 to TRBJ2-7; D possibly corresponds to TRBD1 (6 bases). This CDR3 region has 14 residues. Germline lookup yields CDR1 SEHNR and CDR2 FQNEAQ (reference sequence). The ends were cut back, 7 bases at V and 2 bases at J, with 15 bases in the middle. DNA for the CDR3: TGTGCCAGCACCAAAACCAGGGGCGCCTACGAGCAGTACTTC. Amino acid sequence: CASTKTRGAYEQYF.

This chain joins TRBV18 and TRBJ2-2; 8 bases line up with TRBD2. Per the germline V gene, CDR1 is KGHSH and CDR2 is LQKENI. V shed 3 bases and J 8 bases; nucleotides not matched to a gene: 5. This CDR3 contains 14 residues. CDR3: CASSPSAGEGELFF. The DNA for the CDR3 is TGTGCCAGCTCACCGTCAGCGGGGGAAGGGGAGCTGTTTTTT.

This chain joins TRBV7-3 and TRBJ2-7; possible D gene TRBD1, 7 bases. CDR3 size: 13 residues. CDR1 and CDR2 from the germline V gene are SGHTA and FQGTGA. Deletions cut 4 bases from V and 7 bases from J, with 14 bases between. The CDR3 region has the DNA TGTGCCAGCAGCTCAGGGGGGCGGACTGAGCAGTACTTC. Amino acid sequence: CASSSGGRTEQYF.

V usage is TRBV10-3 and J usage is TRBJ1-1, with D hard to call. Trimming shortened V by 7 bases and J by 4 bases, and 16 bases separated the two germline ends. CDR1 is ENHRY and CDR2 is SYGVKD in the germline V gene. The CDR3 sequence is 14 residues long. The CDR3 here is CAITRNSQGTEAFF. In DNA, the CDR3 is TGTGCCATCACCCGGAACAGCCAAGGCACTGAAGCTTTCTTT.

The chain combines TRBV6-4 with TRBJ2-2, with D uncertain. The CDR3 totals 13 residues. Trimming shortened V by 6 bases and J by 5 bases, and 10 bases separated the two germline ends. Germline CDR1 is MRHNA and CDR2 is SNTAGT. CDR3 bases: TGTGCCAGCAGCCAAGTCGGGACCGGGGAGCTGTTTTTT. Translating it yields CASSQVGTGELFF.

V gene TRBV5-6 combines with J gene TRBJ2-7, with D possibly TRBD1 on 5 matching bases. The CDR3 is 15 residues long. V was cut by 6 bases and J by 5 bases, with 21 bases left in between. The germline CDR1 and CDR2 sequences are SGHDT and YYEEEE. This CDR3 is CASNTVGEADDEQYF. CDR3 nucleotide sequence: TGTGCCAGCAATACGGTAGGGGAAGCTGACGACGAGCAGTACTTC.

This chain's CDR3 is CASRPGTGGIGHTEAFF. In nucleotides, the CDR3 is TGTGCCAGCAGGCCTGGGACAGGGGGCATCGGGCACACTGAAGCTTTCTTT. The V call is TRBV5-4, the J call TRBJ1-1; 12 bases are shared with TRBD1. CDR3 length equals 17 residues. Per germline, CDR1 SGHNT and CDR2 YYREEE (reference sequence). V lost 5 bases to trimming and J lost 3 bases; unmatched junction nucleotides: 11. The full variable domain, in which reference TRBV5-4 and TRBJ1-1 provide the parts outside the CDR3, is ETGVTQSPTHLIKTRGQQVTLRCSSQSGHNTVSWYQQALGQGPQFIFQYYREEENGRGNFPPRFSGLQFPNYSSELNVNALELDDSALYLCASRPGTGGIGHTEAFFGQGTRLTVV.

The chain is built from TRBV5-4 and TRBJ2-2; 14 nucleotides line up with TRBD2. Germline CDR1 reads SGHNT; CDR2 reads YYREEE (reference sequence). There are 18 residues in the CDR3. Unmatched junction bases numbered 8, after V lost 1 base and J lost 6 bases. This CDR3 is CASSLTPGLAGVAGELFF. As DNA, the CDR3 is TGTGCCAGCAGCTTGACGCCGGGACTAGCGGGGGTGGCCGGGGAGCTGTTTTTT.

V gene TRBV28 combines with J gene TRBJ1-5; 9 bases are shared with TRBD1. J gave up 2 bases and V 5 bases, and 10 bases lay outside the gene matches. The CDR3 has 17 residues. Germline V gene lookup returns CDR1 MDHEN and CDR2 SYDVKM. CDR3 region: CASSPHRGRFGNQPQHF. The CDR3 bases are TGTGCCAGCAGTCCCCACAGGGGGCGATTCGGCAATCAGCCCCAGCATTTT.

This chain uses TRBV24-1 with TRBJ2-3; D might be TRBD2 (6 bases). The germline V gene encodes CDR1 KGHDR and CDR2 SFDVKD. V was trimmed by 3 bases and J by 9 bases, leaving 24 bases between them. This CDR3 has 17 amino acids. CDR3 loop: CATSDPLTAGSFGTQYF. The CDR3 DNA is TGTGCCACCAGTGATCCGCTAACTGCGGGGAGTTTTGGAACGCAGTATTTT.

V usage is TRBV3-1 (or the pseudogene TRBV3-2) and J usage is TRBJ2-7; D is unresolved. This CDR3 has 13 amino acids. Germline CDR1 reads LGHDT; CDR2 reads YNNKEL (reference sequence). Trimming removed 1 base from V and 12 bases from J, with 16 bases in between. The CDR3 nucleotides are TGTGCCAGCAGCCAAGGTCGAGGTGGCGGTGCGTACTTC. This gives the protein CASSQGRGGGAYF.

This clone was seen only once. This chain connects TRBV4-1 to TRBJ1-4; the match to TRBD1 covers 10 bases. Germline CDR1 reads MGHRA; CDR2 reads YSYEKL. Trimming took 5 bases from V and 8 from J; bases not matched to a gene: 14. The CDR3 runs to 17 residues. The CDR3 nucleotides read TGCGCCAGCAGCGTCCGACAGGGGGCTCCTACGCCGGAAAAACTGTTTTTT. This translates into CASSVRQGAPTPEKLFF.

V is TRBV10-1 and J is TRBJ2-7; 9 nucleotides align to TRBD1. Germline CDR1 is WNHNN and CDR2 is SYGVQD (reference sequence). The ends lost 6 bases at V and 2 bases at J; junction bases unmatched: 5. The CDR3 has 14 residues. Written as DNA, the CDR3 is TGCGCCAGCAGCGGGGGACAGGGAACCTACGAGCAGTACTTC. The encoded protein is CASSGGQGTYEQYF.

The chain employs TRBV7-2 and TRBJ2-1, with 8 bases aligning to TRBD2. The CDR3 spans 14 residues. From germline, CDR1 is SGHTA and CDR2 FQGNSA. J gave up 8 bases and V 1 base, and 4 bases lay outside the gene matches. The CDR3 nucleotides read TGTGCCAGCAGCTTAGGGCGGGGGGTTTATGAGCAGTTCTTC. Amino acid sequence: CASSLGRGVYEQFF.

The chain uses TRBV19 and TRBJ2-3; TRBD2 aligns across 12 bases. The ends lost 8 bases at V and 2 bases at J; junction bases unmatched: 2. The CDR3 spans 14 residues. CDR1 and CDR2 (germline): LNHDA, SQIVND (reference sequence). CDR3: CASGLAGITDTQYF. In DNA, the CDR3 is TGTGCCAGTGGACTAGCGGGGATCACAGATACGCAGTATTTT.

The gene calls are TRBV6-5 and TRBJ2-7; 7 bases fit TRBD1. The CDR3 has 15 residues. The germline gives CDR1 MNHEY, CDR2 SVGAGI. V gave up 7 bases and J gave up 3 bases; unmatched junction bases: 12. Here the CDR3 reads CASKGARTGHYEQYF. The CDR3 nucleotides are TGTGCCAGCAAAGGTGCCCGGACAGGCCACTACGAGCAGTACTTC.

V and J are TRBV5-4 and TRBJ2-3; 9 bases are shared with TRBD1. Germline loops: CDR1 SGHNT, CDR2 YYREEE (reference sequence). The CDR3 spans 16 residues. With 4 bases clipped from V and 3 bases from J, the junction kept 9 bases outside the gene matches. The CDR3 bases are TGTGCCAGCAGCGAACGACGGACAGGGGTGACAGATACGCAGTATTTT. It is translated as CASSERRTGVTDTQYF.

The chain carries TRBV29-1 and TRBJ1-3; D is perhaps TRBD1 (5 bases). The CDR3 loop spans 12 amino acids. The V gene lost 3 bases and the J gene lost 7 bases, with 10 bases spanning the gap. Germline lookup yields CDR1 SQVTM and CDR2 ANQGSEA. The CDR3 sequence: CSVEPGRNTIYF. The CDR3 DNA sequence: TGCAGCGTTGAGCCAGGGCGGAACACCATATATTTT.

The V call is TRBV7-8, the J call TRBJ2-1; TRBD1 aligns across 7 bases. The ends lost 4 bases at V and 6 bases at J; junction bases unmatched: 15. CDR1 is SGHVS and CDR2 is FQNEAQ in the germline V gene. The CDR3 has 17 residues. The CDR3 coding sequence is TGTGCCAGCAGCTCATACTCTAACAGGGGACGTGGCAATGAGCAGTTCTTC. Translated, it gives CASSSYSNRGRGNEQFF.

The gene calls are TRBV3-1 (or the pseudogene TRBV3-2) and TRBJ2-3; 8 nucleotides align to TRBD2. The CDR3 has 16 amino acids. V lost 1 base, J lost 4 bases, and 7 bases stayed unmatched. The germline CDR1 and CDR2 sequences are LGHDT and YNNKEL (reference sequence). CDR3 in amino acids: CASSQVPGGRPDTQYF. CDR3 DNA: TGTGCCAGCAGCCAAGTCCCGGGGGGGAGGCCAGATACGCAGTATTTT.

The chain employs TRBV6-5 and TRBJ1-4; TRBD1 aligns across 8 bases. V was clipped by 0 bases and J by 7 bases; unmatched bases: 7. The CDR3 runs 16 residues. Germline V gene lookup returns CDR1 MNHEY and CDR2 SVGAGI. As DNA, the CDR3 is TGTGCCAGCAGTTACTCAACAGGGGGGATGGGTGAAAAACTGTTTTTT. Translation gives CASSYSTGGMGEKLFF.

The chain has TRBV7-3 and TRBJ2-1, with TRBD2 as a possible D gene (5 bases). Germline CDR1 reads SGHTA; CDR2 reads FQGTGA. The CDR3 totals 13 residues. Trimming took off 5 bases at V and 7 bases at J, with 12 bases between the two ends. CDR3 nucleotide sequence: TGTGCCAGCAGCGGAGGTGTGGGGAATGAGCAGTTCTTC. As protein: CASSGGVGNEQFF.

This clone was detected only once. The chain carries TRBV9 and TRBJ2-3; 7 bases agree with TRBD1. This CDR3 region has 15 residues. With V trimmed by 2 bases and J by 7 bases, 10 bases remained unmatched. Germline V gives CDR1 SGDLS, CDR2 YYNGEE. The CDR3 region has the DNA TGTGCCAGCAGCGTCTCCGGGACAGAGATTCATACGCAGTATTTT. This gives the protein CASSVSGTEIHTQYF.

This sequence joins TRBV19 and TRBJ2-3; TRBD2 matches at 8 bases. Germline loops: CDR1 LNHDA, CDR2 SQIVND (reference sequence). V trimming: 4 bases; J trimming: 1 base; junction bases outside the gene matches: 4. The CDR3 covers 15 residues. The CDR3 spells CASSTGGLGTDTQYF. CDR3 nucleotide sequence: TGTGCCAGTAGTACCGGGGGACTAGGCACAGATACGCAGTATTTT.

The V gene is TRBV6-5, the J gene TRBJ2-2; a weak D match, TRBD2 (6 bases). The V gene lost 8 bases and the J gene lost 7 bases, with 17 bases spanning the gap. Germline-derived CDR1 and CDR2 are MNHEY and SVGAGI. The CDR3 length is 14 residues. The CDR3 here is CASAQWRAVGELFF. CDR3 coding DNA: TGTGCCAGCGCCCAGTGGAGGGCGGTCGGGGAGCTGTTTTTT.

The table lists this clone with a count of one. The V and J genes are TRBV5-1 and TRBJ1-1, with 10 bases fitting TRBD1. The CDR3 runs 15 residues. Unmatched junction bases numbered 6, after V lost 0 bases and J lost 7 bases. CDR1 and CDR2 (germline): SGHRS, YFSETQ. The CDR3 DNA sequence: TGCGCCAGCAGCTTGGGAAGGGACAGGGGTATTGAAGCTTTCTTT. As protein: CASSLGRDRGIEAFF.

The V and J genes are TRBV28 and TRBJ1-1; 8 nucleotides align to TRBD1. V trimming: 4 bases; J trimming: 1 base; junction bases outside the gene matches: 5. The CDR3 is made up of 15 amino acids. Germline lookup yields CDR1 MDHEN and CDR2 SYDVKM. As DNA, the CDR3 is TGTGCCAGCAGTTCTGACAGGGGTGCGAACACTGAAGCTTTCTTT. Its protein product is CASSSDRGANTEAFF.